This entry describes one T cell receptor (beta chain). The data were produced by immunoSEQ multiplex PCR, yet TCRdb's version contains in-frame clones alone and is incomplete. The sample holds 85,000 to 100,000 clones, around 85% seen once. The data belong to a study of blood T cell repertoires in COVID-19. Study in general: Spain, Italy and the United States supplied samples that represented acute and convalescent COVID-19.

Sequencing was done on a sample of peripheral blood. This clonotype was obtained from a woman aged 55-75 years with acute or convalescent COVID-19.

CDR3 nucleotides: TGTGCCAGCAGTGAACTTGGGACATCCGTCTATGGCTACACCTTC. Protein product: CASSELGTSVYGYTF. This sequence joins TRBV6-1 and TRBJ1-2; weak D call: TRBD1 (6 bases). The CDR3 extends over 15 amino acids. CDR1 is MNHNS, CDR2 SASEGT, per germline. V was clipped by 2 bases and J by 4 bases, with 14 bases between them.